Following are 7 T cell receptor beta chains from one sample sequenced in a study of shared clonotypes between healthy human individuals. Data came from immunoSEQ multiplex PCR; TCRdb stores just in-frame clones and leaves some out. The sample lists about 2,200,000 clones, roughly 91% seen once, with approximately 1.7% in the top ten. Selected positively for CCR7 and CD45RO-negative, naive CD8 cells excluded terminally differentiated effector memory CD45RA+ cells. Sequencing used naive CD8+ T cells from PBMCs. These TCRs come from a young man in good health. Some clones in this sample may be carry-over from other donors' samples.

The J gene is TRBJ1-1, the V gene TRBV27; 7 bases map to TRBD1. V was pared by 5 bases and J by 7 bases, with 4 bases of the junction left unmatched. Germline V gives CDR1 MNHEY, CDR2 SMNVEV (reference sequence). This CDR3 contains 12 residues. Written as DNA, the CDR3 is TGTGCCAGCAGTCCAACAGGGGATGAAGCTTTCTTT. Translated: CASSPTGDEAFF.

This chain links TRBV27 with TRBJ2-1; D might be TRBD1 or TRBD2, each matching 5 bases. The CDR3 totals 16 residues. Germline assignment: CDR1 MNHEY and CDR2 SMNVEV (reference sequence). Trimming removed 2 bases at V and 3 bases at J, with 14 bases between. CDR3 region: CASSLIPGPFYNEQFF. The CDR3 DNA follows: TGTGCCAGCAGTTTAATACCGGGGCCTTTCTACAATGAGCAGTTCTTC.

The chain employs TRBV28 and TRBJ1-1, with 9 bases aligning to TRBD1. The germline gives CDR1 MDHEN, CDR2 SYDVKM. This CDR3 contains 15 residues. J gave up 8 bases and V 6 bases, and 13 bases lay outside the gene matches. CDR3 sequence (DNA): TGTGCCAGCAGCCGCGCCGGGACAGGGATGTACGAAGCTTTCTTT. Amino acid sequence: CASSRAGTGMYEAFF.

The chain carries TRBV5-1 and TRBJ1-1; 7 bases match TRBD1. Germline V gene data show CDR1 as SGHRS and CDR2 as YFSETQ. This CDR3 spans 17 amino acids. With 4 bases clipped from V and 5 bases from J, the junction kept 17 bases outside the gene matches. In nucleotides, the CDR3 is TGCGCCAGCAGCCCCACAATACGAACACAGGGGAGGACTGAAGCTTTCTTT. Amino acids: CASSPTIRTQGRTEAFF.

The chain recombines TRBV5-6 with TRBJ2-5; 8 nucleotides line up with TRBD2. J lost 5 bases, V lost 3 bases, and 15 bases had no gene match. This CDR3 is 17 amino acids long. CDR1 SGHDT and CDR2 YYEEEE come from the germline V gene. The CDR3 nucleotides read TGTGCCAGCAGCTCAGCGGGAGACACACGTATTTGGGAGACCCAGTACTTC. This sequence encodes CASSSAGDTRIWETQYF. Together with reference TRBV5-6 and TRBJ2-5, the CDR3 gives the full variable domain: DAGVTQSPTHLIKTRGQQVTLRCSPKSGHDTVSWYQQALGQGPQFIFQYYEEEERQRGNFPDRFSGHQFPNYSSELNVNALLLGDSALYLCASSSAGDTRIWETQYFGPGTRLLVL.

The chain is built from TRBV7-3 and TRBJ2-2; no clear D. V was trimmed by 5 bases and J by 5 bases, leaving 12 bases between them. CDR3 size: 14 residues. The germline CDR1 and CDR2 sequences are SGHTA and FQGTGA. The CDR3: CASSLVLNTGELFF. In nucleotides, the CDR3 is TGTGCCAGCAGCCTAGTTCTAAATACCGGGGAGCTGTTTTTT. Together with reference TRBV7-3 and TRBJ2-2, the CDR3 gives the full variable domain: GAGVSQTPSNKVTEKGKYVELRCDPISGHTALYWYRQSLGQGPEFLIYFQGTGAADDSGLPNDRFFAVRPEGSVSTLKIQRTERGDSAVYLCASSLVLNTGELFFGEGSRLTVL.

This chain connects TRBV10-2 to TRBJ1-1, with unresolved D. Germline assignment: CDR1 WSHSY and CDR2 SAAADI. The CDR3 has 14 amino acids. Trimming took 2 bases from V and 5 from J, leaving 12 bases between them. This CDR3 reads CASSEGGERTEAFF. In nucleotides, the CDR3 is TGCGCCAGCAGTGAGGGCGGGGAACGGACTGAAGCTTTCTTT.